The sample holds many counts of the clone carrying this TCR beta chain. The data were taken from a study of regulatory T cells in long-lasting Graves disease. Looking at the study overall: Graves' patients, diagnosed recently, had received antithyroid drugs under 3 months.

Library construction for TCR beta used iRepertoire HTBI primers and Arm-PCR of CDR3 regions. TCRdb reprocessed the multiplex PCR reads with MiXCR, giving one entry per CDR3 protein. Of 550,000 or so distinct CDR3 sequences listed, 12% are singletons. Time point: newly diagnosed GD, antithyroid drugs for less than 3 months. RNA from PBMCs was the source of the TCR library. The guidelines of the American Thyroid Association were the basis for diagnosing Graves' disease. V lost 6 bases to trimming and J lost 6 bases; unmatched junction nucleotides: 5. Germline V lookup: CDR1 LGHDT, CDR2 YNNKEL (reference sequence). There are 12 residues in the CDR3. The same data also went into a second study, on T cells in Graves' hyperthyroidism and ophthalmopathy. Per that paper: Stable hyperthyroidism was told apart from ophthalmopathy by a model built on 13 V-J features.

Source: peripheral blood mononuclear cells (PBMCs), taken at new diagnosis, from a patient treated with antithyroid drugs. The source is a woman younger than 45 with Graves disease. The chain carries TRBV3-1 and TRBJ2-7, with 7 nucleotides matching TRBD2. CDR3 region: CASSPWGGEQYF. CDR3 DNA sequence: TGTGCCAGCAGTCCCTGGGGGGGCGAGCAGTACTTC.